This TCR beta chain was identified in a study of T-cell reconstitution after alpha-beta-depleted transplantation in children. Trimming cost V 1 base and J 15 bases; bases outside gene matches: 7. This CDR3 region has 13 residues. The germline CDR1 and CDR2 sequences are DFQATT and SNEGSKA (reference sequence). Unique molecular identifiers tagged the TCRbeta library. TCRdb processed the PCR reads anew with MiXCR; each CDR3 protein has one entry. Of hundreds of thousands of distinct CDR3 sequences listed, roughly 17% are singletons. The TCR sequence derives from a human donor who donated a stem cell graft to a child with acute myeloid leukemia. V is TRBV20-1 and J is TRBJ2-1, with 12 bases that match TRBD2. This specimen consisted of PBMCs from the stem cell graft donor, obtained from the stem cell graft. The CDR3 nucleotides read TGCAGTGCTAGAGTACTAGCGGGGGGTCCGGCGTTCTTC. This sequence encodes CSARVLAGGPAFF.